The next 13 T cell receptor beta chains were all read from a single sample in a study of blood T cell repertoires in COVID-19. Here immunoSEQ multiplex PCR was the method, and the copy in TCRdb shows in-frame clones only, minus some. The sample has 200,000 to 250,000 clones; under 90% are singletons. Sequencing used PBMCs or T cells enriched from blood (not recorded which). The receptors here all came from a man aged 60-69 years who had recovered from COVID-19.

The genes are TRBV7-2 and TRBJ2-5; 11 nucleotides align to TRBD2. Germline V lookup: CDR1 SGHTA, CDR2 FQGNSA. V gave up 5 bases and J gave up 4 bases; unmatched junction bases: 9. The CDR3 contains 16 residues. CDR3 in DNA: TGTGCCAGCAGCCTAATAGCGGGGGGGCCTTTAGAGACCCAGTACTTC. It yields the protein CASSLIAGGPLETQYF.

This sequence joins TRBV5-1 and TRBJ1-6; 10 nucleotides match TRBD1. Germline trimming cut 1 base from V and 10 bases from J; bases unmatched to any gene: 5. The germline gives CDR1 SGHRS, CDR2 YFSETQ. This CDR3 spans 15 amino acids. The CDR3 here is CASSLTGTGESPLHF. The CDR3 DNA reads as TGCGCCAGCAGCTTGACAGGGACAGGGGAATCACCCCTCCACTTT.

V and J are TRBV11-3 and TRBJ1-1, with 7 bases aligning to TRBD1. In germline, CDR1 is SGHNT, CDR2 YENEEA. The CDR3 has 15 amino acids. The V gene end was trimmed by 1 base and the J gene end by 5 bases; junction bases not matched to a gene: 7. The CDR3: CASSLVNRGWTEAFF. CDR3 in DNA: TGTGCCAGCAGCTTAGTTAACAGGGGTTGGACTGAAGCTTTCTTT.

With respect to this clone: One end of the junction varies from germline; a read error may be responsible. V and J are TRBV7-7 and TRBJ2-5; tentatively, D is TRBD1 (6 bases). Germline CDR1 SSHAT, CDR2 FNYEAQ (reference sequence). The CDR3 is made up of 16 amino acids. DNA for the CDR3: TGTGCTAGCAGTCCCACCGGGACACCAACCCAAGAGACCCAGTACTTC. Translation gives CASSPTGTPTQETQYF. The variable domain in full, with the rest retrieved from reference TRBV7-7 and TRBJ2-5, is GAGVSQSPRYKVTKRGQDVTLRCDPISSHATLYWYQQALGQGPEFLTYFNYEAQPDKSGLPSDRFSAERPEGSISTLTIQRTEQRDSAMYRCASSPTGTPTQETQYFGPGTRLLVL.

This clone is a singleton in its sample. Other DNA sequences in this sample translate to the same CDR3. The chain employs TRBV3-1 (or the pseudogene TRBV3-2) and TRBJ2-7; unclear D gene. Germline assignment: CDR1 LGHDT and CDR2 YNNKEL (reference sequence). CDR3 length: 14 amino acids. The V end lost 0 bases, the J end lost 0 bases, and 6 bases lay between the germline ends. The CDR3 nucleotides read TGTGCCAGCAGCCAAGATCGGTACTCCTACGAGCAGTACTTC. Its protein product is CASSQDRYSYEQYF.

Concerning this clone itself: Other DNA sequences within the sample encode an identical CDR3. The rearrangement joins TRBV7-2 to TRBJ1-1; no firm D call. This CDR3 is built from 14 residues. V lost 1 base and J lost 0, with 6 bases in between. The germline gives CDR1 SGHTA, CDR2 FQGNSA. The CDR3: CASSLDSVNTEAFF. CDR3 coding DNA: TGTGCCAGCAGCTTAGATTCAGTGAACACTGAAGCTTTCTTT.

The genes are TRBV3-1 (or the pseudogene TRBV3-2) and TRBJ2-7; TRBD2 matches at 11 bases. The CDR3 has 19 amino acids. V shed 0 bases, J shed 0 bases, and the junction held 10 bases outside the gene matches. Germline values: CDR1 LGHDT, CDR2 YNNKEL (reference sequence). The CDR3, as DNA: TGTGCCAGCAGCCAAGATCTCTGGCTAGCGGGGGGACTCTCCTACGAGCAGTACTTC. Amino acid sequence: CASSQDLWLAGGLSYEQYF.

The chain couples TRBV24-1 to TRBJ2-1; 9 bases are a match to TRBD1. Germline CDR1 is KGHDR and CDR2 is SFDVKD. Trimming at V came to 8 bases and at J to 5 bases, leaving 3 bases not matched to a gene. The CDR3 runs 13 residues. CDR3 in amino acids: CATTGTGNNEQFF. In nucleotides, the CDR3 is TGTGCCACCACTGGGACAGGGAACAATGAGCAGTTCTTC.

This chain joins TRBV4-1 and TRBJ1-2; 7 positions agree with TRBD1. The trim removed 4 bases at V and 1 base at J, leaving 9 bases unmatched. CDR3 length equals 16 residues. The germline CDR1 and CDR2 sequences are MGHRA and YSYEKL. The CDR3 loop reads CASSPEQTGRNYGYTF. As DNA, the CDR3 is TGCGCCAGCAGCCCAGAACAGACAGGGCGTAACTATGGCTACACCTTC.

J is TRBJ2-1 and V is TRBV10-2, with 9 bases fitting TRBD2. V lost 6 bases to trimming and J lost 4 bases; unmatched junction nucleotides: 7. CDR3 length: 15 amino acids. Germline assignment: CDR1 WSHSY and CDR2 SAAADI. CDR3 amino acids: CASRGASGVYNEQFF. The CDR3 region has the DNA TGCGCCAGCAGAGGGGCTAGCGGGGTATACAATGAGCAGTTCTTC.

J is TRBJ2-7 and V is TRBV21-1; the table gives TRBD1 as D, unverified against the DNA. TRBV21-1 is classified as a pseudogene. The CDR3 totals 12 residues. CDR3 in amino acids: CASSADSYEQYF. CDR3 coding DNA: TGTGCCAGCAGCGCGGACAGCTACGAGCAGTACTTC.

This clone was seen only a few times. This chain connects TRBV19 to TRBJ2-7; no firm D call. V was cut by 3 bases and J by 6 bases, with 6 bases left in between. Germline V gene sequence: CDR1 LNHDA, CDR2 SQIVND (reference sequence). The CDR3 is 11 amino acids. The CDR3 region is CASSMSSEQYF. The CDR3 DNA sequence: TGTGCCAGTAGTATGAGTTCCGAGCAGTACTTC. The full variable domain, rest sourced from reference TRBV19 and TRBJ2-7, is DGGITQSPKYLFRKEGQNVTLSCEQNLNHDAMYWYRQDPGQGLRLIYYSQIVNDFQKGDIAEGYSVSREKKESFPLTVTSAQKNPTAFYLCASSMSSEQYFGPGTRLTVT.

The chain carries TRBV24-1 and TRBJ2-2; D remains unclear. Trimming took 6 bases from V and 3 from J, leaving 10 bases between them. CDR1 and CDR2 (germline): KGHDR, SFDVKD. CDR3 length equals 14 residues. The CDR3 bases are TGTGCCACCAGTTCGGAGTTGTACACCGGGGAGCTGTTTTTT. Its translation: CATSSELYTGELFF.